A selection of T cell receptor beta chains follows, all from one sample in a study of Graves' ophthalmopathy and Graves' hyperthyroidism. Each CDR3 protein is one row after TCRdb ran MiXCR on the multiplex PCR reads. The data hold approximately 540,000 distinct CDR3 sequences, with about two fifths observed a single time. The sample consisted of peripheral blood or thyroid tissue (not recorded which). The receptors were gathered from an adult man with Graves' hyperthyroidism. CDR3s include the opening cysteine and the closing phenylalanine or tryptophan. Each record gives: CDR3 length, J gene, V gene, clone size, D gene, CDR3 DNA, CDR3 protein. The D gene is left open where the match is weak. Not every row has a clone size; where given, it reads once, few, many or a size class.

>16|TRBJ2-5|TRBV7-9|-|-
TGTGCCAGCAGCACTAGAGTTGACAGGAAGCTGGAGACCCAGTACTTC
CASSTRVDRKLETQYF
>16|TRBJ2-3|TRBV2|-|-
TGTGCCAGCAGCGGCGACCACGACAGGTTCACAGATACGCAGTATTTT
CASSGDHDRFTDTQYF
>14|TRBJ1-1|TRBV2|-|-
TGTGCCAGCCCAGCGGGGGTACTAGGTACTGAAGCTTTCTTT
CASPAGVLGTEAFF
>14|TRBJ1-5|TRBV24-1|many|TRBD1
TGTGCCACCAGTGAAGGGGACAGTCATCAGCCCCAGCATTTT
CATSEGDSHQPQHF
>17|TRBJ1-2|TRBV6-1|-|-
TGTGCCGGCAGTGAAGTTGACGGAGGTGGGATTAACTATGGCTACACCTTC
CAGSEVDGGGINYGYTF
>13|TRBJ2-7|TRBV4-2|many|-
TGTGCCAGCAGCCAAGATTTGGAGGGCGAGCAGTACTTC
CASSQDLEGEQYF
>17|TRBJ2-5|TRBV5-4|-|-
TGTGCCAGCAGCCGAAAGGTGGGGGGAGCAACCCAAGAGACCCAGTACTTC
CASSRKVGGATQETQYF
>14|TRBJ1-1|TRBV16|many|TRBD1
TGTGCCAGCAGCCTGGGGACAGGGCCGACTGAAGCTTTCTTT
CASSLGTGPTEAFF
>14|TRBJ2-2|TRBV7-9|-|-
TGTGCCAGCAGCTTAGAATCTCGGACCGGGGAGCTGTTTTTT
CASSLESRTGELFF
>15|TRBJ2-7|TRBV19|many|-
TGTGCCAGTAGTATAAGTCTCGGGTCAGGGGACGAGCAGTACTTC
CASSISLGSGDEQYF
>15|TRBJ2-2|TRBV9|few|-
TGTGCCAGCACCCGAAGGCAGGGATTACCCGGGGAGCTGTTTTTT
CASTRRQGLPGELFF
>11|TRBJ1-1|TRBV29-1|-|-
TGCAGCGTTGTGAGGACTGACGAAGCTTTCTTT
CSVVRTDEAFF
>15|TRBJ2-7|TRBV6-5|many|-
TGTGCCAGCAGTTTAACGACAGGTCCTTCCTACGAGCAGTACTTC
CASSLTTGPSYEQYF
>17|TRBJ2-2|TRBV20-1|-|TRBD1
TGCAGTGCTAGAGACCCTGGCAGGGGGCGTTACACCGGGGAGCTGTTTTTC
CSARDPGRGRYTGELFF
>15|TRBJ2-2|TRBV6-6|many|TRBD1
TGTGCCAGCAGGCCCGGGACAGGCAACACCGGGGAGCTGTTTTTT
CASRPGTGNTGELFF
>15|TRBJ1-4|TRBV20-1|few|-
TGCAGTGCTAGTGACCAGGGAAGTCTGAGTGAAAAACTGTTTTTT
CSASDQGSLSEKLFF
>15|TRBJ2-1|TRBV7-9|-|-
TGTGCCAGCAGCTTCGAGCCGGGAAATCACAATGAGCAGTTCTTC
CASSFEPGNHNEQFF
>16|TRBJ2-7|TRBV7-2|many|-
TGTGCCAGCAGCTTAGTGACGGGGACACCCTCCTACGAGCAGTACTTC
CASSLVTGTPSYEQYF
>14|TRBJ2-5|TRBV2|-|TRBD2
TGTGCCAGCAGTTCCGGGGGGTATAAAGAGACCCAGTACTTC
CASSSGGYKETQYF
>13|TRBJ2-7|TRBV5-6|-|TRBD2
TGTGCCAGCAGCGGGACTAGCCAAGATAAGCAGTACTTC
CASSGTSQDKQYF
>13|TRBJ1-1|TRBV7-2|few|-
TGTGCCAGCAGCTGGACAACACCCACTGAAGCTTTCTTT
CASSWTTPTEAFF
>11|TRBJ2-5|TRBV7-7|-|-
TGTGCCAGCAGTTTATCCGGGAACGGGTTCTTC
CASSLSGNGFF
>13|TRBJ2-3|TRBV11-2|-|-
TGTGCCAGCAGCTTAGGAGAATTTGATACGCAGTATTTT
CASSLGEFDTQYF
>15|TRBJ1-2|TRBV12-5|-|-
TGTGCTAGTGGTTTTGCCCTAGCGGGAGGCTATGGCTACACCTTC
CASGFALAGGYGYTF
>15|TRBJ2-6|TRBV29-1|-|-
TGCAGCGTTGAAGTTCCAGGCAGTGGGGCCAACGTCCTGACTTTC
CSVEVPGSGANVLTF
>15|TRBJ2-5|TRBV5-8|many|TRBD2
TGTGCCAGCAGCTTGACTAGCGCCACTGGGGAGACCCAGTACTTC
CASSLTSATGETQYF
>15|TRBJ2-7|TRBV12-3/TRBV12-4|once|TRBD2
TGTGCCAGCGGACCGGGACTAGCGGGTTCCTACGAGCAGTACTTC
CASGPGLAGSYEQYF
>14|TRBJ1-2|TRBV15|-|TRBD1
TGTGCCACCAGCAGGACAGGGGCGACCTATGGCTACACCTTC
CATSRTGATYGYTF
>17|TRBJ2-3|TRBV10-3|-|-
TGTGCCATCAGTGAGTCGATGGCGGGTTCTAGCACAGATACGCAGTATTTT
CAISESMAGSSTDTQYF
>14|TRBJ2-7|TRBV7-9|-|TRBD1
TGTGCCAGCAGATCCGGGACAGAGGCCTACGAGCAGTACTTC
CASRSGTEAYEQYF
>14|TRBJ2-1|TRBV5-1|-|-
TGCGCCAGCAGCTTACGGACCGCCCGACATGAGCAGTTCTTC
CASSLRTARHEQFF
>14|TRBJ2-2|TRBV24-1|many|-
TGTGCCACCAGTGATTTTTCGAACACCGGGGAGCTGTTTTTT
CATSDFSNTGELFF
>15|TRBJ2-7|TRBV7-9|-|-
TGTGCCAGCAGCTTAGCGGCCCCTAGATCTGGCGAGCAGTACTTC
CASSLAAPRSGEQYF
>12|TRBJ2-7|TRBV12-3/TRBV12-4|-|-
TGTGCCAGCAGTTTGTCCCAGGGTACGCAGTACTTC
CASSLSQGTQYF
>15|TRBJ2-5|TRBV20-1|many|TRBD1
TGCAGTGCTAGAGACGGGACAGGGAGTATAGAGACCCAGTACTTC
CSARDGTGSIETQYF
>11|TRBJ2-1|TRBV7-9|-|-
TGTGCCAGCAGCACTGTCGGCGGGCAGTTCTTC
CASSTVGGQFF
>11|TRBJ2-2|TRBV7-9|many|-
TGTGCCAGCAGCTTCACCGGGGAGCTGTTTTTT
CASSFTGELFF
>15|TRBJ2-5|TRBV5-1|many|-
TGCGCCAGCAGCTTGGGAAACAGGGCTGAGGAGACCCAGTACTTC
CASSLGNRAEETQYF
>16|TRBJ1-6|TRBV20-1|many|TRBD1
TGCACCGCCGGGGCTGCACTGGGACAGGGAAATTCACCCCTCCACTTT
CTAGAALGQGNSPLHF
>13|TRBJ2-7|TRBV6-6|-|-
TGTGCCAGCAGTGACTACAGGACCTACGAGCAGTACTTC
CASSDYRTYEQYF